Listed below are T cell receptor beta chains from one sample, sequenced in a study of CD8+CD57+ T cells in acquired aplastic anemia. TCRdb fed the reads into MiXCR, producing one record per CDR3 protein. This sample has 260,000 or so distinct CDR3 sequences, with 40% to 50% found just once. The source material was sorted CD4+, CD8+, or CD8+CD57+ T cells (not recorded which) from PBMCs. All receptors come from a human donor with aplastic anemia. Each CDR3 is given with its conserved first and last residue. A D gene is named only where the DNA matches it firmly. A row's size may be missing; if present it is once, few, many or a size class.

>TRBJ2-7|-|TRBV10-3|-
TGTGCCATCAGTGAGTTTGACTGCCCCTACGAGCAGTACTTC
CAISEFDCPYEQYF
>TRBJ1-5|many|TRBV19|TRBD1
TGTGCCAGGACCCCTGGACAGGGTAATCAGCCCCAGCATTTT
CARTPGQGNQPQHF
>TRBJ2-7|many|TRBV7-9|-
TGTGCCAGCAGCGACCCGGACAGTATCGTATCCTACGAGCAGTACTTC
CASSDPDSIVSYEQYF
>TRBJ2-5|-|TRBV10-3|-
TGTGCCATCACACCAAGGGAGGGCCAAGGGGGGACCCAGTACTTC
CAITPREGQGGTQYF
>TRBJ1-5|-|TRBV15|-
TGTGCCACCAGCAGAGAGGGAGTTCAGCCCCAGCATTTT
CATSREGVQPQHF
>TRBJ2-1|-|TRBV20-1|-
TGCAGTGTTCTCGGGACCCGCGAGAACAATGAGCAGTTCTTC
CSVLGTRENNEQFF
>TRBJ2-7|-|TRBV20-1|TRBD2
TGCAGTACTAGCGGGAGATTCTACGAGCAGTACTTC
CSTSGRFYEQYF
>TRBJ1-1|-|TRBV6-6|-
TGTGCCAGCAGTTACCGGGACCCGACTGAAGCTTTCTTT
CASSYRDPTEAFF
>TRBJ2-3|-|TRBV11-1|TRBD1
TGTGCCAGCAGCCAAACGACAGGGGCACTCACCACAGATACGCAGTATTTT
CASSQTTGALTTDTQYF
>TRBJ2-5|-|TRBV7-3|-
TGTGCCAGCAGCTTATGGACAGAAGAGACCCAGTACTTC
CASSLWTEETQYF
>TRBJ2-5|-|TRBV7-9|TRBD1
TGTGCCAGCAGCTCAACTTCCGGGACAGTAGAAGAGACCCAGTACTTC
CASSSTSGTVEETQYF
>TRBJ2-1|many|TRBV9|-
TGTGCCAGCAGCGTATTTGCGGGGAGGCCTTACAATGAGCAGTTCTTC
CASSVFAGRPYNEQFF
>TRBJ2-5|-|TRBV15|TRBD1
TGTGCCACCAGCAGCTCAAACCGACAGGGCTCGGAGACCCAGTACTTC
CATSSSNRQGSETQYF
>TRBJ2-1|-|TRBV6-2/TRBV6-3|TRBD1
TGTGCCAGCAGTTTCCGGACAGGGACGAATGAGCAGTTCTTC
CASSFRTGTNEQFF
>TRBJ2-7|few|TRBV30|TRBD2
TGTGCCTGGAGTGTCGGGGGGAAATACGAGCAGTACTTC
CAWSVGGKYEQYF
>TRBJ1-3|few|TRBV29-1|-
TGCAGCGTTGTAGAGGGGGGAAACACCATATATTTT
CSVVEGGNTIYF
>TRBJ2-7|-|TRBV7-9|-
TGTGCCAGCAGCTTAGGAGACTCGGGCGGGGTCAAATACGAGCAGTACTTC
CASSLGDSGGVKYEQYF
>TRBJ2-7|many|TRBV20-1|TRBD2
TGCAGTGGAGCGACTAGCGGGGGGGCCTACGAGCAGTACTTC
CSGATSGGAYEQYF
>TRBJ1-2|-|TRBV6-2/TRBV6-3|TRBD1
TGTGCCAGCAGTTACGTACAGGGGGCAATCTATGGCTACACCTTC
CASSYVQGAIYGYTF
>TRBJ1-3|many|TRBV2|TRBD1
TGTGCCAGCAGTAATGACAGGGGGGATGATTTCGTAGGTACTGGAAACACCATATATTTT
CASSNDRGDDFVGTGNTIYF
>TRBJ1-1|-|TRBV4-2|-
TGTGCCAGCAGCCAAGGCGGAGGAGTCACTGAAGCTTTCTTT
CASSQGGGVTEAFF
>TRBJ1-2|many|TRBV7-9|-
TGTGCCAGCAGCCCCCCAGGGGCTAACTATGGCTACACCTTC
CASSPPGANYGYTF
>TRBJ1-2|-|TRBV5-1|-
TGTGCCAGCAGCGCCGATGGGGGGGGCTCCACCTTC
CASSADGGGSTF
>TRBJ2-2|-|TRBV28|TRBD2
TGTGCCAGCAGCCCAGGACTAGCGGGAGCAATCACCGGGGAGCTGTTTTTT
CASSPGLAGAITGELFF
>TRBJ2-7|once|TRBV12-3/TRBV12-4|-
TGTGCCAGCAGTTTAGGCCCCGTCTGCGAGCAGTACTTC
CASSLGPVCEQYF
>TRBJ1-4|-|TRBV15|-
TGTGCCACCAGCAGAGATGGGGTTGTCAAACTGTTTTTT
CATSRDGVVKLFF
>TRBJ1-6|-|TRBV5-6|-
TGTGCCAGCAGCTCTAGACTGACAGGCCTGAGCTCCTATAATTCACCCCTCCACTTT
CASSSRLTGLSSYNSPLHF
>TRBJ2-7|-|TRBV15|-
TGTGCCACCAGTCGGTCGGCTCATACCTACGAGCAGTACTTC
CATSRSAHTYEQYF
>TRBJ2-1|-|TRBV9|-
TGTGCCAGCAGCGTAGGTAGGGGCCGGGAGAGCTTGGGGAATGAGCAGTTCTTC
CASSVGRGRESLGNEQFF
>TRBJ2-1|many|TRBV24-1|-
TGTGCCACCAGTGATCCCGTCGGGGTTTCCTACAATGAGCAGTTCTTC
CATSDPVGVSYNEQFF
>TRBJ1-2|-|TRBV19|-
TGTGCCAGTACAGTGACAGGTGCCTATGGCTACACCTTC
CASTVTGAYGYTF
>TRBJ1-2|-|TRBV7-9|TRBD1
TGTGCCAGCAGCTTTCGGGACAGCACTCTCGGCTATGGCTACACCTTC
CASSFRDSTLGYGYTF
>TRBJ1-1|many|TRBV7-8|-
TGTGCCAGCAGCTCGTCCGGTGGTCTAAGAGGAACTGAAGCTTTCTTT
CASSSSGGLRGTEAFF
>TRBJ2-7|few|TRBV7-2|-
TGTGCCAGCAGCCCCAGGCCGTCGTCCTACGAGCAGTACTTC
CASSPRPSSYEQYF
>TRBJ1-1|many|TRBV7-9|-
TGTGCCAGCAGCCCCGCCCTTGTCCGGATGAACACTGAAGCTTTCTTT
CASSPALVRMNTEAFF
>TRBJ2-7|many|TRBV12-3/TRBV12-4|TRBD1
TGTGCCAGCAGTTTGGGACAGGGGATCTACGAGCAGTACTTC
CASSLGQGIYEQYF
>TRBJ1-5|few|TRBV19|TRBD1
TGTGCCAGTAGTCCCCGGGACAGGGCTCAGCATTTT
CASSPRDRAQHF
>TRBJ2-1|-|TRBV10-3|-
TGTGCCATCAGTGAGACAGGGACCAATCAGCGGAATGAGCAGTTCTTC
CAISETGTNQRNEQFF
>TRBJ1-1|-|TRBV19|-
TGTGCCAGCAGTTACAGGGAGGGAAGGATGAACACTGAAGCTTTCTTT
CASSYREGRMNTEAFF
>TRBJ1-6|-|TRBV9|TRBD1
TGTGCCAGCAGCCAAAGGACAGGGAATTCACCCCTCCACTTT
CASSQRTGNSPLHF
>TRBJ1-5|-|TRBV19|-
TGTGCCAGTAGTATCCAGGGCAGCAATCAGCCCCAGCATTTT
CASSIQGSNQPQHF
>TRBJ1-1|-|TRBV7-2|-
TGTGCCAGCAGCCCCAATAGTGGGAGTTCCACTGAAGCTTTCTTT
CASSPNSGSSTEAFF
>TRBJ2-1|-|TRBV7-7|TRBD1
TGTGCTAGCAGCCCTTCGGACAGGGTTGGCAATGAGCAGTTCTTC
CASSPSDRVGNEQFF